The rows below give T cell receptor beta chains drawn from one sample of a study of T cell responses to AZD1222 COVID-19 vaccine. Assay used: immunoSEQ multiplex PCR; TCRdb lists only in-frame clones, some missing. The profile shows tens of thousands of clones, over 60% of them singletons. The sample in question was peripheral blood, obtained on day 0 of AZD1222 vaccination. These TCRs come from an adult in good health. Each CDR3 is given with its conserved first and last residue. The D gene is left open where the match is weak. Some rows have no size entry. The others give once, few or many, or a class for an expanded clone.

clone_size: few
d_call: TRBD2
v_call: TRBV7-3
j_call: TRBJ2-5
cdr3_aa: CASSHWGGKQETQYF
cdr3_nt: TGTGCCAGCAGCCACTGGGGAGGGAAACAAGAGACCCAGTACTTC

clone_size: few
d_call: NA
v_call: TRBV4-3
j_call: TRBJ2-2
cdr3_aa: CASSQVWASNTGELFF
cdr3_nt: TGCGCCAGCAGCCAAGTTTGGGCTTCGAACACCGGGGAGCTGTTTTTT

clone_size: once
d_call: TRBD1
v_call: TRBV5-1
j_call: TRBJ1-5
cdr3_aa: CASSLGQGINQPQHF
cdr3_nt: TGCGCCAGCAGCTTGGGACAGGGGATAAATCAGCCCCAGCATTTT

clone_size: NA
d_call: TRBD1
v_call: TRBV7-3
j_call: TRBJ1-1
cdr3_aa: CASSLTYKLTGDTEAFF
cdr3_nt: TGTGCCAGCAGCTTAACTTATAAACTGACAGGGGATACTGAAGCTTTCTTT

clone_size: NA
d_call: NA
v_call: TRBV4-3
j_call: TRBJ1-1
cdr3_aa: CASSQESEVRTEAFF
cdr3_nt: TGCGCCAGCAGCCAAGAGAGTGAGGTGAGGACTGAAGCTTTCTTT

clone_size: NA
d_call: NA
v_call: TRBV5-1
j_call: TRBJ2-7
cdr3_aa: CASSLDYEQYF
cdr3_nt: TGCGCCAGCAGCTTGGATTACGAGCAGTACTTC

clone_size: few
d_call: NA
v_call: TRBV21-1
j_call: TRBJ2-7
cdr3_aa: CASSKAEGPSYEQYF
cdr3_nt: TGTGCCAGCAGCAAAGCAGAAGGACCCTCCTACGAGCAGTACTTC

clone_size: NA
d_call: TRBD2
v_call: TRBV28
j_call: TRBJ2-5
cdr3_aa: CACTSGGLGGETQYF
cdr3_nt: TGTGCCTGTACTAGCGGGGGGCTTGGAGGCGAGACCCAGTACTTC

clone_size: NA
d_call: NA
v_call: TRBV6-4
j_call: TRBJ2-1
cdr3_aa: CASSETPTDEQFF
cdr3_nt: TGTGCCAGCAGTGAAACACCCACGGATGAGCAGTTCTTC

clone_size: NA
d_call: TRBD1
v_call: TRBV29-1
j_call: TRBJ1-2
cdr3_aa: CSVEKMTGDNYGYTF
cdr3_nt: TGCAGCGTTGAAAAAATGACAGGGGATAACTATGGCTACACCTTC

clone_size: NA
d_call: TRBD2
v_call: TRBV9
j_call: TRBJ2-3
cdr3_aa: CASSPDGIGGDTQYF
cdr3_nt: TGTGCCAGCAGCCCAGATGGGATCGGGGGGGATACGCAGTATTTT

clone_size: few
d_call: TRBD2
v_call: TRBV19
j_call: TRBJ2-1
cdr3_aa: CASSSGGTNEQFF
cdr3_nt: TGTGCCAGTAGTAGCGGGGGTACGAATGAGCAGTTCTTC

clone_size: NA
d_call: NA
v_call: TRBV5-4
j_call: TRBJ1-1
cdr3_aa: CASSLDTNTEAFF
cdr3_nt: TGTGCCAGCAGCTTGGACACGAACACTGAAGCTTTCTTT

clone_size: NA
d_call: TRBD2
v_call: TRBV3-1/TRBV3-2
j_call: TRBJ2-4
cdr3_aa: CASSQVGTSGTIAKNIQYF
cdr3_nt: TGTGCCAGCAGCCAAGTCGGGACTAGCGGAACCATAGCCAAAAACATTCAGTACTTC

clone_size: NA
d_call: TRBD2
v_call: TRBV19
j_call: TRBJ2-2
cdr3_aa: CASSTTGGATGELFF
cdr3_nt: TGTGCCAGTAGTACCACGGGGGGGGCCACCGGGGAGCTGTTTTTT

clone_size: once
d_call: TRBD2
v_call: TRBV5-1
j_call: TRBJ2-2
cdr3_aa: CASSLGSAGGLAGELFF
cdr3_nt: TGCGCCAGCAGCTTGGGGTCGGCGGGGGGGCTCGCCGGGGAGCTGTTTTTT

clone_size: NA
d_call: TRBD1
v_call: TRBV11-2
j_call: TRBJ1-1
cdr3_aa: CASSSRQGSDTEAFF
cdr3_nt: TGTGCCAGCAGCTCTCGACAGGGGAGCGACACTGAAGCTTTCTTT

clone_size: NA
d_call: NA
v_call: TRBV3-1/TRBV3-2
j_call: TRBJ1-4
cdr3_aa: CASSQAEEKLFF
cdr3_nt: TGTGCCAGCAGCCAAGCAGAAGAAAAACTGTTTTTT

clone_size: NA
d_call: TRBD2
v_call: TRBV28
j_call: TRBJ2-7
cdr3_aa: CASSPPTSGGEQYF
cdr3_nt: TGTGCCAGCAGTCCGCCGACTAGCGGGGGTGAGCAGTACTTC

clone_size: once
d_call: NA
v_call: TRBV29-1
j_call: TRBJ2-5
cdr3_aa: CSASGETQYF
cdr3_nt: TGCAGCGCGAGTGGGGAGACCCAGTACTTC

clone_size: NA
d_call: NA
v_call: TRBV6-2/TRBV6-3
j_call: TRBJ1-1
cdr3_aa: CASSFRRIYTEAFF
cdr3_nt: TGTGCCAGCAGTTTCAGGCGCATTTACACTGAAGCTTTCTTT

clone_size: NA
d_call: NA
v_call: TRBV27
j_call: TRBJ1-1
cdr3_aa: CASSFLAGQTNTEAFF
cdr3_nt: TGTGCCAGCAGTTTCCTCGCTGGACAGACGAACACTGAAGCTTTCTTT

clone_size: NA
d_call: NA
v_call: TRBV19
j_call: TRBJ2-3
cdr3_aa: CASSTGVDTQYF
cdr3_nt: TGTGCCAGTAGTACGGGGGTGGATACGCAGTATTTT

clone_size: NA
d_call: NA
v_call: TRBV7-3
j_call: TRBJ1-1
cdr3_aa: CASSLSANTEAFF
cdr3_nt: TGTGCCAGCAGCTTATCGGCCAACACTGAAGCTTTCTTT

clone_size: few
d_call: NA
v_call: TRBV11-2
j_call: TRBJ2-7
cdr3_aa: CASSSYSYEQYF
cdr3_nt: TGTGCCAGCAGCTCCTATTCCTACGAGCAGTACTTC

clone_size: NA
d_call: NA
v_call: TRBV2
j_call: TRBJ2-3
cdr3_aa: CASSDRLTSTDTQYF
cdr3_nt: TGTGCCAGCAGTGACAGGCTTACTAGCACAGATACGCAGTATTTT

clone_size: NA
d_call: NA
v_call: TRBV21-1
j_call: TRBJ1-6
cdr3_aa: CASSDRKRTGSPLHF
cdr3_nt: TGTGCCAGCAGCGACCGAAAGAGGACAGGTTCACCCCTCCACTTT

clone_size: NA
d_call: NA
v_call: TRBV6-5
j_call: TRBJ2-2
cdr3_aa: CASSYSSLATGELFF
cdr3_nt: TGTGCCAGCAGTTACTCGTCCTTGGCCACCGGGGAGCTGTTTTTT

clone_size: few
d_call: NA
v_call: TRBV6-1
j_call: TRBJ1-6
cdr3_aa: CASSALGYRAYNSPLHF
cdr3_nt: TGTGCCAGCAGTGCCCTAGGCTACAGGGCCTATAATTCACCCCTCCACTTT